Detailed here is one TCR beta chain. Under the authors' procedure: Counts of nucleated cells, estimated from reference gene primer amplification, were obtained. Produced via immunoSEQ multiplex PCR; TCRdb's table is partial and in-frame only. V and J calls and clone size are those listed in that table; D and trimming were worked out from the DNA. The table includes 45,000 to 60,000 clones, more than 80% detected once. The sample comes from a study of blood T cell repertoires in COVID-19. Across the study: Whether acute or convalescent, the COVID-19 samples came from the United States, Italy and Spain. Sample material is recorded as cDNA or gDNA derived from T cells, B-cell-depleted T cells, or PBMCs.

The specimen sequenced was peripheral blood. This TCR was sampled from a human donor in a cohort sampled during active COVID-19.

The CDR3 protein is CASSSMTGANYGYTF. Written as DNA, the CDR3 is TGTGCCAGCAGCTCGATGACAGGAGCTAACTATGGCTACACCTTC. The chain employs TRBV9 and TRBJ1-2; D might be TRBD1 (6 bases). The germline V gene encodes CDR1 SGDLS and CDR2 YYNGEE. The CDR3 loop spans 15 amino acids. V lost 4 bases and J 0 bases, leaving 13 bases between the germline ends.